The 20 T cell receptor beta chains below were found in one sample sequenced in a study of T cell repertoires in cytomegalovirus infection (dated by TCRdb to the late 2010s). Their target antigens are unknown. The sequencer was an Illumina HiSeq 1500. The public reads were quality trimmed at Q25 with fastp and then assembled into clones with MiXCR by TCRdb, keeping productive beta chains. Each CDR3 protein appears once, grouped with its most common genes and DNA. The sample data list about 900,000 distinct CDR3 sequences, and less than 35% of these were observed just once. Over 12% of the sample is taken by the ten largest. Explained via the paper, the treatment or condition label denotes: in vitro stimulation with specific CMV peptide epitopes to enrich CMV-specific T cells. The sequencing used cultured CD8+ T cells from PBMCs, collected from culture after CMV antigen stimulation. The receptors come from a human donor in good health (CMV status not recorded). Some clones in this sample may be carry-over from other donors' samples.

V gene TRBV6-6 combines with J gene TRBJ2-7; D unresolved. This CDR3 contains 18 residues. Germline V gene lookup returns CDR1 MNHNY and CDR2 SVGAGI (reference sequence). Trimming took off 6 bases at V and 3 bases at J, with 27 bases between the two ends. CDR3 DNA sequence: TGTGCCAGCAGCCATACTCCCCCACATGCCTCAGTTAGCTACGAGCAGTACTTC. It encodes CASSHTPPHASVSYEQYF.

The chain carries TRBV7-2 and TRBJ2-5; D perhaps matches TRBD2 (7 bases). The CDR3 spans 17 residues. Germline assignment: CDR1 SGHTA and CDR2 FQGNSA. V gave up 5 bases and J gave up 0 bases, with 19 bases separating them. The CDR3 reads CASSPWGGGWHQETQYF. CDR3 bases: TGTGCCAGCAGCCCCTGGGGAGGGGGGTGGCACCAAGAGACCCAGTACTTC.

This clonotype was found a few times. The CDR3 protein is CASMDTGYNEQFF. DNA for the CDR3: TGTGCCAGCATGGACACGGGCTACAATGAGCAGTTCTTC. The chain has TRBV6-2 or TRBV6-3 and TRBJ2-1, with D possibly being TRBD1 (5 bases). Germline CDR1 and CDR2: MNHEY and SVGEGT. Trimming left V 7 bases short and J 3 bases short, with 10 bases between. The length of the CDR3 is 13 residues.

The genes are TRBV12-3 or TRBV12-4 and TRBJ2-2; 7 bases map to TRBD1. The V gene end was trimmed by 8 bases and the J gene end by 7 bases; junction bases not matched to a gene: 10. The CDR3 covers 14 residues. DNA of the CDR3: TGTGCCAGCCACCTCGGGACAGAGGGCGGGGAGCTGTTTTTT. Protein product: CASHLGTEGGELFF.

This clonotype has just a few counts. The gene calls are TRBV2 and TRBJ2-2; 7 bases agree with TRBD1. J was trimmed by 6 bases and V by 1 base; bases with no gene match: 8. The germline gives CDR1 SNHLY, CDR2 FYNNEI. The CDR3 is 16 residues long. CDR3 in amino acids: CASSEDPGGSAGELFF. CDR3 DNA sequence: TGTGCCAGCAGTGAAGATCCAGGGGGTAGTGCCGGGGAGCTGTTTTTT.

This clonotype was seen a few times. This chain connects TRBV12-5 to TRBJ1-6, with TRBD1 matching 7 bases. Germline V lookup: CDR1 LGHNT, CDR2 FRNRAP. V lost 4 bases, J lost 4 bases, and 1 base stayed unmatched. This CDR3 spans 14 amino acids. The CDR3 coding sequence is TGTGCTAGTGGTTCGGGACAGTATAATTCACCCCTCCACTTT. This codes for CASGSGQYNSPLHF.

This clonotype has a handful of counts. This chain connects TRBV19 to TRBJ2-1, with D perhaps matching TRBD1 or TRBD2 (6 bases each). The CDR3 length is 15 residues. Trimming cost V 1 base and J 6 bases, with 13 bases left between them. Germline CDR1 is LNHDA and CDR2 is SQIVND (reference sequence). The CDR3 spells CASSIVGGPLNEQFF. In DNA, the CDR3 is TGTGCCAGTAGTATAGTTGGGGGGCCGCTCAATGAGCAGTTCTTC. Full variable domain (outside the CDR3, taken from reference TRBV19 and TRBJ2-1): DGGITQSPKYLFRKEGQNVTLSCEQNLNHDAMYWYRQDPGQGLRLIYYSQIVNDFQKGDIAEGYSVSREKKESFPLTVTSAQKNPTAFYLCASSIVGGPLNEQFFGPGTRLTVL.

CDR3: CASSFLFPGELFF. As DNA, the CDR3 is TGTGCCAGCAGCTTTCTTTTCCCCGGGGAGCTGTTTTTT. J is TRBJ2-2 and V is TRBV7-9; no reliable D call. From germline, CDR1 is SEHNR and CDR2 FQNEAQ (reference sequence). The CDR3 has 13 amino acids. Trimming took 3 bases from V and 6 from J, leaving 8 bases between them. The whole variable domain, remainder taken from reference TRBV7-9 and TRBJ2-2, is DTGVSQNPRHKITKRGQNVTFRCDPISEHNRLYWYRQTLGQGPEFLTYFQNEAQLEKSRLLSDRFSAERPKGSFSTLEIQRTEQGDSAMYLCASSFLFPGELFFGEGSRLTVL.

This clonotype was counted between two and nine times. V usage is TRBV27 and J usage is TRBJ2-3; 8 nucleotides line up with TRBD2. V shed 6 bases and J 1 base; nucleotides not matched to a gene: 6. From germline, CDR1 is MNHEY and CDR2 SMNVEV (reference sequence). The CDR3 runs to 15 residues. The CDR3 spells CASRLSGGRTDTQYF. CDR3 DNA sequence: TGTGCCAGCAGACTGAGCGGGGGCCGCACAGATACGCAGTATTTT.

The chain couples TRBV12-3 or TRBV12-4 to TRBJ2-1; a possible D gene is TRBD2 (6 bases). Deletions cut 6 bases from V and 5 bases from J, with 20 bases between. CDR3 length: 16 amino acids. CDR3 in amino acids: CASSPHWGGDHNEQFF. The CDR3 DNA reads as TGTGCCAGCAGCCCCCACTGGGGCGGGGATCACAATGAGCAGTTCTTC.

The CDR3 sequence: CATSRDRSSSYEQYV. The DNA for the CDR3 is TGTGCCACCAGCAGGGACAGATCCAGCTCCTACGAGCAGTACGTC. This chain joins TRBV15 and TRBJ2-7; D is perhaps TRBD1 (6 bases). From germline, CDR1 is LNHNV and CDR2 YYDKDF (reference sequence). Trimming took off 3 bases at V and 0 bases at J, with 12 bases between the two ends. CDR3 length: 15 amino acids.

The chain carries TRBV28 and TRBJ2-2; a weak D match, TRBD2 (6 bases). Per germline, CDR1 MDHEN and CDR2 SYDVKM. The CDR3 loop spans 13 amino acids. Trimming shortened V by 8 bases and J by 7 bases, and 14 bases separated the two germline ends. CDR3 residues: CASEGGKDGELFF. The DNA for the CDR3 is TGTGCCAGCGAAGGAGGGAAGGACGGGGAGCTGTTTTTT.

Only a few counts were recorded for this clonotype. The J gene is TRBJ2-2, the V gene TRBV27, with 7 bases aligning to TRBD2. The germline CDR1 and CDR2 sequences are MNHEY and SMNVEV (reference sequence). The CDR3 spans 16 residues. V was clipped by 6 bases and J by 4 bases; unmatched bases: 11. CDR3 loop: CASSRPGGTTTGELFF. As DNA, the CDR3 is TGTGCCAGCAGCCGGCCCGGGGGGACTACCACCGGGGAGCTGTTTTTT.

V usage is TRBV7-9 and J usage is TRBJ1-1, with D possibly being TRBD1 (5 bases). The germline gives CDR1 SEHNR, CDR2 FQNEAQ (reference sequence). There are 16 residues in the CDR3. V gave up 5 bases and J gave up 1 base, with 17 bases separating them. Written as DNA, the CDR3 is TGTGCCAGCAGCCCCACTCAGGGAGGCACGAACACTGAAGCTTTCTTT. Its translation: CASSPTQGGTNTEAFF.

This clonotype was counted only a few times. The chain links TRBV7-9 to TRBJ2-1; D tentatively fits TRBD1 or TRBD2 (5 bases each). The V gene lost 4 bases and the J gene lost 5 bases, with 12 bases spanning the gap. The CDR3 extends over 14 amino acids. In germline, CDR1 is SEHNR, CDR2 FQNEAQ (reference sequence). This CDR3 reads CASSSRGGHNEQFF. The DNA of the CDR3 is TGTGCCAGCAGCTCCCGGGGCGGGCACAATGAGCAGTTCTTC.

CDR3 DNA: TGTGCCAGCAGCCCATTTCCCCGGGACAAGGAGTTTGCTGAAGCTTTCTTT. Translation gives CASSPFPRDKEFAEAFF. The rearrangement joins TRBV4-2 to TRBJ1-1; maybe TRBD1 (6 bases). The ends were cut back, 4 bases at V and 6 bases at J, with 24 bases in the middle. The germline CDR1 and CDR2 sequences are LGHNA and YNFKEQ. This CDR3 has 17 residues.

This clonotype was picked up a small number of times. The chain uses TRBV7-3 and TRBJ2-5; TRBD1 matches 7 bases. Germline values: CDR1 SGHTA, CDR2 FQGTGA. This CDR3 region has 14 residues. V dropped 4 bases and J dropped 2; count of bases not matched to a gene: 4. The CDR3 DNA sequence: TGTGCCAGCAGCTACGACAGGGTACAAGAGACCCAGTACTTC. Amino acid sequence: CASSYDRVQETQYF.

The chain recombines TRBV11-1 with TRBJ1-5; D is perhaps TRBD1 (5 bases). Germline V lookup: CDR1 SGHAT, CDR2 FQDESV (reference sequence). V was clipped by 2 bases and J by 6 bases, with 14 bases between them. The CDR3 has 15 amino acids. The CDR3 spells CASSLRGEPGQPQHF. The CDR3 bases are TGTGCCAGCAGCTTACGGGGGGAGCCGGGTCAGCCCCAGCATTTT.

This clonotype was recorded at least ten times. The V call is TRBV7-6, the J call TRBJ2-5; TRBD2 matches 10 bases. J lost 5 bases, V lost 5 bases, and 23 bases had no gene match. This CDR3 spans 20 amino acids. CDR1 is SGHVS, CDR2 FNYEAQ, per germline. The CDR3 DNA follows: TGTGCCAGCAGCACAATGACTAGCGGGCGGCGCAGGGAAACGCAGGAGACCCAGTACTTC. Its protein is CASSTMTSGRRRETQETQYF. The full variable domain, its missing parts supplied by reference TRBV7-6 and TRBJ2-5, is GAGVSQSPRYKVTKRGQDVALRCDPISGHVSLYWYRQALGQGPEFLTYFNYEAQQDKSGLPNDRFSAERPEGSISTLTIQRTEQRDSAMYRCASSTMTSGRRRETQETQYFGPGTRLLVL.

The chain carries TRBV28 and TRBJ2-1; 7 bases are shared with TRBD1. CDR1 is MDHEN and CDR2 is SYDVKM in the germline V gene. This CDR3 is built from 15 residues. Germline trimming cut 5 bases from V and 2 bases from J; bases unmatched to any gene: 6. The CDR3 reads CASSDRDSAYNEQFF. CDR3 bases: TGTGCCAGCAGTGACCGGGACAGCGCCTACAATGAGCAGTTCTTC. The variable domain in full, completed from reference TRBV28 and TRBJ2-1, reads DVKVTQSSRYLVKRTGEKVFLECVQDMDHENMFWYRQDPGLGLRLIYFSYDVKMKEKGDIPEGYSVSREKKERFSLILESASTNQTSMYLCASSDRDSAYNEQFFGPGTRLTVL.